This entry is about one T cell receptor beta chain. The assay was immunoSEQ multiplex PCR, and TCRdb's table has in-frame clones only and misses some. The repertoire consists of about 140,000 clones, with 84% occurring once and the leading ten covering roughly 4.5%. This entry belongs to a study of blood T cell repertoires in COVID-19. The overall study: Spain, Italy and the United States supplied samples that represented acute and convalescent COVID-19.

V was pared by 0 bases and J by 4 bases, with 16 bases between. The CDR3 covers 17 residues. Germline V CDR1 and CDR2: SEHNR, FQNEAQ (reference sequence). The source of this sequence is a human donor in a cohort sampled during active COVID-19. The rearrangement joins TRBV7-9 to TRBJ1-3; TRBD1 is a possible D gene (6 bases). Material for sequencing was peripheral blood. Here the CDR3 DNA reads TGTGCCAGCAGCTTAGCCCCCAGTGGGGGCGCGGGAAACACCATATATTTT. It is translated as CASSLAPSGGAGNTIYF.